Listed below are T cell receptor beta chains from one sample, sequenced in a study of shared clonotypes between healthy human individuals. Assay: immunoSEQ multiplex PCR; the TCRdb copy retains only in-frame clones and omits some. This sample yields some 2.1 million clones, of which roughly 95% are seen a single time; more than 0.1% belongs to the top ten. Sequenced input: naive CD4+ T cells sorted from blood. The origin of the receptors is a man between 18 and 29 years old in good health. Both conserved end residues are part of each CDR3. Fields, in order: V gene, D gene, clone size, J gene, CDR3 protein, CDR3 DNA. D genes are given only for firm matches. The size field is filled for only some rows; it gives once, few, many or a size class.

V gene: TRBV6-4; D gene: TRBD2; clone size: NA; J gene: TRBJ2-3; CDR3 protein: CASSFLAGEITDTQYF; CDR3 DNA: TGTGCCAGCAGTTTTCTAGCGGGGGAGATCACAGATACGCAGTATTTT
V gene: TRBV7-9; D gene: NA; clone size: NA; J gene: TRBJ2-5; CDR3 protein: CASSDTRVSTPFGETQYF; CDR3 DNA: TGTGCCAGCAGCGACACCAGGGTCTCTACGCCTTTCGGTGAGACCCAGTACTTC
V gene: TRBV6-1; D gene: NA; clone size: NA; J gene: TRBJ1-5; CDR3 protein: CASSEEDRFNQPQHF; CDR3 DNA: TGTGCCAGCAGTGAAGAAGACAGATTTAATCAGCCCCAGCATTTT
V gene: TRBV30; D gene: NA; clone size: few; J gene: TRBJ2-4; CDR3 protein: CAWTHLAKNIQYF; CDR3 DNA: TGTGCCTGGACCCATCTAGCCAAAAACATTCAGTACTTC
V gene: TRBV27; D gene: NA; clone size: NA; J gene: TRBJ2-7; CDR3 protein: CASSLTSRAEQYF; CDR3 DNA: TGTGCCAGCAGTCTCACTAGCAGGGCCGAGCAGTACTTC
V gene: TRBV29-1; D gene: TRBD1; clone size: NA; J gene: TRBJ1-4; CDR3 protein: CSVEVGQGGEKLFF; CDR3 DNA: TGCAGCGTTGAAGTTGGACAGGGTGGCGAAAAACTGTTTTTT
V gene: TRBV30; D gene: NA; clone size: few; J gene: TRBJ1-2; CDR3 protein: CAWTPMGLGGYGYTF; CDR3 DNA: TGTGCCTGGACTCCGATGGGTTTAGGGGGCTATGGCTACACCTTC
V gene: TRBV6-1; D gene: NA; clone size: once; J gene: TRBJ2-3; CDR3 protein: CASRGGSIRPDTQYF; CDR3 DNA: TGTGCCAGCAGGGGGGGCAGCATAAGGCCAGATACGCAGTATTTT
V gene: TRBV2; D gene: NA; clone size: NA; J gene: TRBJ1-4; CDR3 protein: CASNGGRITEKLFF; CDR3 DNA: TGTGCCAGCAATGGAGGTCGGATAACGGAAAAACTGTTTTTT
V gene: TRBV25-1; D gene: NA; clone size: NA; J gene: TRBJ2-5; CDR3 protein: CASKGGGRSLYQETQYF; CDR3 DNA: TGTGCCAGCAAAGGGGGCGGGAGGTCCTTGTACCAAGAGACCCAGTACTTC
V gene: TRBV30; D gene: TRBD1; clone size: NA; J gene: TRBJ1-6; CDR3 protein: CARSLDRTGSSKSPLHF; CDR3 DNA: TGTGCCCGGAGTCTTGATCGGACAGGATCAAGCAAATCACCCCTCCACTTT
V gene: TRBV25-1; D gene: NA; clone size: NA; J gene: TRBJ2-3; CDR3 protein: CASSGPGFSTDTQYF; CDR3 DNA: TGTGCCAGCAGTGGCCCCGGGTTCAGCACAGATACGCAGTATTTT
V gene: TRBV11-2; D gene: TRBD2; clone size: NA; J gene: TRBJ2-1; CDR3 protein: CASSLSGGSSYNEQFF; CDR3 DNA: TGTGCCAGCAGCTTGAGCGGGGGGAGCTCCTACAATGAGCAGTTCTTC
V gene: TRBV28; D gene: NA; clone size: once; J gene: TRBJ2-3; CDR3 protein: CASSFGSLGTDTQYF; CDR3 DNA: TGTGCCAGCAGTTTTGGCAGTCTGGGCACAGATACGCAGTATTTT
V gene: TRBV25-1; D gene: TRBD1; clone size: NA; J gene: TRBJ1-1; CDR3 protein: CASRGQGDTEAFF; CDR3 DNA: TGTGCCAGCAGGGGACAGGGGGACACTGAAGCTTTCTTT
V gene: TRBV7-2; D gene: NA; clone size: NA; J gene: TRBJ2-7; CDR3 protein: CASSLDETAVEQYF; CDR3 DNA: TGTGCCAGCAGCCTAGACGAGACCGCGGTCGAGCAGTACTTC
V gene: TRBV5-1; D gene: TRBD2; clone size: NA; J gene: TRBJ2-5; CDR3 protein: CASSLVPGTAGGKTQYF; CDR3 DNA: TGCGCCAGCAGCTTGGTCCCGGGGACAGCGGGGGGAAAGACCCAGTACTTC
V gene: TRBV28; D gene: TRBD1; clone size: NA; J gene: TRBJ1-5; CDR3 protein: CASSGDRDTQPQHF; CDR3 DNA: TGTGCCAGCAGCGGGGACAGGGATACTCAGCCCCAGCATTTT
V gene: TRBV28; D gene: NA; clone size: NA; J gene: TRBJ1-6; CDR3 protein: CASSLEALPDSPLHF; CDR3 DNA: TGTGCCAGCAGTTTAGAGGCCCTTCCTGATTCACCCCTCCACTTT
V gene: TRBV19; D gene: NA; clone size: NA; J gene: TRBJ2-4; CDR3 protein: CASSIGDSNKNIQYF; CDR3 DNA: TGTGCCAGTAGTATAGGCGACAGTAACAAAAACATTCAGTACTTC
V gene: TRBV4-2; D gene: TRBD2; clone size: NA; J gene: TRBJ2-7; CDR3 protein: CASSRTRTGTSGGGEQYF; CDR3 DNA: TGTGCCAGCAGCAGAACCCGGACAGGGACTAGCGGTGGGGGGGAGCAGTACTTC
V gene: TRBV2; D gene: NA; clone size: NA; J gene: TRBJ1-1; CDR3 protein: CASSEAATFGPKGNTEAFF; CDR3 DNA: TGTGCCAGCAGTGAAGCTGCGACTTTTGGCCCTAAAGGGAACACTGAAGCTTTCTTT
V gene: TRBV5-1; D gene: NA; clone size: NA; J gene: TRBJ2-5; CDR3 protein: CASSLPSGQETQYF; CDR3 DNA: TGCGCCAGCAGCTTGCCTTCGGGACAAGAGACCCAGTACTTC
V gene: TRBV19; D gene: TRBD2; clone size: few; J gene: TRBJ2-7; CDR3 protein: CASSIGSAGEPNF; CDR3 DNA: TGTGCCAGTAGTATAGGCTCGGCGGGAGAGCCGAACTTC
V gene: TRBV7-9; D gene: NA; clone size: NA; J gene: TRBJ2-2; CDR3 protein: CASSSLAEANTGELFF; CDR3 DNA: TGTGCCAGCAGCAGTTTAGCGGAAGCGAACACCGGGGAGCTGTTTTTT